Here is one T cell receptor (beta chain) with its context. Antigen unknown. Germline CDR1 reads MNHEY; CDR2 reads SVGAGI. Trimming cost V 5 bases and J 5 bases, with 16 bases left between them. The CDR3 extends over 14 amino acids. These data originate in a study of cytomegalovirus exposure and HLA in healthy donors. Study findings and constraints: Donors were assumed by presence/absence analyses to have roughly uniform sequencing depth. Previously analyzed data showed that most TCR beta V segments were productive at a frequency of about 87% or about 30%.

It was with 60 Vbeta and 13 Jbeta primers that the PCR ran. Assay used: immunoSEQ multiplex PCR; TCRdb lists only in-frame clones, some missing. This sample carries about 130,000 clones, approximately 75% of them seen once, and the ten largest clones take 5.5% to 6%. This receptor was obtained from a woman between 35 and 50 years old in good health and CMV-seropositive. This chain joins TRBV6-5 and TRBJ2-7; D remains unclear. Sequenced sample: PBMCs. This CDR3 reads CASSGSGRQNEQYF. Here the CDR3 DNA reads TGTGCCAGCAGTGGTAGTGGGCGCCAGAACGAGCAGTACTTC.